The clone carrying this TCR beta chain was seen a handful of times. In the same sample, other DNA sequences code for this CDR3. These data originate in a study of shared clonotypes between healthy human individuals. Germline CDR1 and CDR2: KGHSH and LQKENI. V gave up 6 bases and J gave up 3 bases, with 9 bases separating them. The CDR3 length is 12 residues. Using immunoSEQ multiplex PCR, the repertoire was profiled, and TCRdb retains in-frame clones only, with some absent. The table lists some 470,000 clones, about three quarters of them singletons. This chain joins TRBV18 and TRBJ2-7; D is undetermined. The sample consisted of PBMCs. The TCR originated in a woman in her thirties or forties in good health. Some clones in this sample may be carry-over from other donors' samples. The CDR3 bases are TGTGCCAGCTCCCAGGACGGCTACGAGCAGTACTTC. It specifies CASSQDGYEQYF.